A single sample is the source of the 11 T cell receptor beta chains below, sequenced in a study of T cell clonality in common variable immunodeficiency. No antigen is known for these receptors. The table came from immunoSEQ multiplex PCR; TCRdb's copy has only in-frame clones and leaves some out. The sample yields about 32,000 clones, without any singletons. Regarding the study as a whole: Reportedly, TCR beta sequences from common variable immunodeficiency showed fewer deletions and N-nucleotide insertions.

The sequenced material came from peripheral blood mononuclear cells. Every receptor here comes from a human donor with common variable immunodeficiency.

This clone appeared a few times. The read comes to an end 3 residues before the CDR3 does, leaving the germline J gene to fill in the end. This chain uses TRBV7-7 with TRBJ2-1, with a tentative D call TRBD2 (6 bases). Trimming removed 1 base from V and 6 bases from J, with 16 bases in between. This CDR3 comprises 16 residues. The V gene's germline CDR1 is SSHAT and CDR2 FNYEAQ (reference sequence). The CDR3 region is CASSLGGGGAGNEQFF. The covered CDR3 bases are TGTGCCAGCAGCTTAGGGGGCGGCGGGGCGGGCAATGAG.

In the case of this clone: The read ends 3 residues shy of where the CDR3 ends; the end is completed using the germline J gene. The V call is TRBV19, the J call TRBJ2-1; TRBD1 matches 9 bases. V was clipped by 4 bases and J by 7 bases; unmatched bases: 11. The CDR3 contains 16 residues. Germline CDR1 reads LNHDA; CDR2 reads SQIVND (reference sequence). This CDR3 reads CASSKIPGQGGNEQFF. CDR3 bases read: TGTGCCAGTAGTAAGATCCCGGGACAGGGAGGTAATGAG.

This clone has more than one count but fewer than ten. The read terminates 3 residues ahead of where the CDR3 ends, so the germline J gene completes it. The chain couples TRBV18 to TRBJ2-1, with D possibly being TRBD1 (6 bases). Germline V lookup: CDR1 KGHSH, CDR2 LQKENI. V was clipped by 5 bases and J by 0 bases, with 17 bases between them. The CDR3 length is 17 residues. The CDR3 reads CASSTKTGPSSYNEQFF. CDR3 DNA, as far as it was read: TGTGCCAGCTCAACTAAGACAGGCCCCTCCTCCTACAATGAG.

A few counts support this clone. The CDR3 is CSVMFFRDWTYEQYF. The sequenced CDR3 bases are TGCAGCGTGATGTTTTTTCGCGACTGGACCTACGAG. The gene calls are TRBV29-1 and TRBJ2-7; D is uncertain. The read terminates 3 residues ahead of where the CDR3 ends, so the germline J gene completes it. The CDR3 is 15 amino acids. V was cut by 6 bases and J by 2 bases, with 20 bases left in between. Germline V gives CDR1 SQVTM, CDR2 ANQGSEA.

This clone appeared many times. The read ends 3 residues early relative to the CDR3; the germline J gene fills the gap. This sequence joins TRBV18 and TRBJ1-6; tentatively, D is TRBD1 (5 bases). The CDR3 is made up of 13 amino acids. Germline V gene data show CDR1 as KGHSH and CDR2 as LQKENI. The germline V and J ends were trimmed by 3 bases and 9 bases, with 9 bases remaining between them. The sequenced part of the CDR3 DNA is TGTGCCAGCTCACCGACAGAGATTTCACCC. This encodes CASSPTEISP. From start to end, the CDR3 is CASSPTEISPLHF.

This clone was seen a few times. The sequenced part of the CDR3 DNA is TGTGCCAGCAGCTGGACTGGCGGAGCCACTGAA. It specifies CASSWTGGATE. The full CDR3 protein reads CASSWTGGATEAFF. The V call is TRBV7-3, the J call TRBJ1-1; D gene unclear. With the read ending 3 residues before the CDR3 end, the germline J gene is used to fill in that end. In germline, CDR1 is SGHTA, CDR2 FQGTGA. The ends were cut back, 4 bases at V and 4 bases at J, with 13 bases in the middle. The CDR3 length is 14 residues.

This clone showed up just a few times. The CDR3 end is not reached by the read, which stops 3 residues before it; the germline J gene fills it in. The chain joins TRBV7-9 to TRBJ2-2; 8 bases match TRBD1. Germline values: CDR1 SEHNR, CDR2 FQNEAQ (reference sequence). Germline trimming cut 7 bases from V and 7 bases from J; bases unmatched to any gene: 5. This CDR3 has 13 amino acids. CDR3 loop: CASTMTGVGELFF. CDR3 bases read: TGTGCCAGCACCATGACAGGGGTCGGGGAG.

This clone has more than one count but fewer than ten. The read stops 3 residues short of the end of the CDR3; the missing end is completed from the germline J gene. This chain links TRBV6-2 or TRBV6-3 with TRBJ2-3, with a weak D call TRBD1 (5 bases). Germline V gene lookup returns CDR1 MNHEY and CDR2 SVGEGT. This CDR3 is 13 amino acids long. The V and J ends lost 4 bases and 5 bases respectively, with 10 bases between them. The part of the CDR3 DNA that was read is TGTGCCAGCAGTTGGGGAAGGGGAGATACG. Translated, it gives CASSWGRGDT. The whole CDR3 protein reads CASSWGRGDTQYF.

This clone was seen only a few times. The read terminates 3 residues ahead of where the CDR3 ends, so the germline J gene completes it. This rearrangement joins TRBV7-2 to TRBJ2-5; 10 positions match TRBD1. Germline V lookup: CDR1 SGHTA, CDR2 FQGNSA. This CDR3 is 14 amino acids long. V lost 4 bases to trimming and J lost 5 bases; unmatched junction nucleotides: 4. The covered CDR3 bases are TGTGCCAGCAGCTCGGGACAGGGGAGGGAGACC. Protein: CASSSGQGRET. The complete CDR3 reads CASSSGQGRETQYF.

This CDR3 is CAWSGQRLGGPNYGYTF. The sequenced CDR3 bases are TGTGCCTGGAGTGGCCAAAGATTAGGGGGCCCTAACTATGGC. This chain joins TRBV30 and TRBJ1-2; 7 nucleotides line up with TRBD1. From the germline J gene comes the end of the CDR3, since the read stops 3 residues before it. Unmatched junction bases numbered 11, after V lost 1 base and J lost 0 bases. CDR3 length equals 17 residues. Per germline, CDR1 GTSNPN and CDR2 SVGIG (reference sequence).

In regard to this clone: The DNA ends 3 residues before the CDR3 does, and the rest of the CDR3 is filled in from the germline J gene. The J gene is TRBJ1-6, the V gene TRBV7-3; 9 nucleotides align to TRBD1. The CDR3 length is 14 residues. The trim removed 4 bases at V and 8 bases at J, leaving 3 bases unmatched. The germline gives CDR1 SGHTA, CDR2 FQGTGA. CDR3 protein: CASSSQGADSPLHF. The DNA read from the CDR3 is TGTGCCAGCAGCTCACAGGGGGCGGATTCACCC.